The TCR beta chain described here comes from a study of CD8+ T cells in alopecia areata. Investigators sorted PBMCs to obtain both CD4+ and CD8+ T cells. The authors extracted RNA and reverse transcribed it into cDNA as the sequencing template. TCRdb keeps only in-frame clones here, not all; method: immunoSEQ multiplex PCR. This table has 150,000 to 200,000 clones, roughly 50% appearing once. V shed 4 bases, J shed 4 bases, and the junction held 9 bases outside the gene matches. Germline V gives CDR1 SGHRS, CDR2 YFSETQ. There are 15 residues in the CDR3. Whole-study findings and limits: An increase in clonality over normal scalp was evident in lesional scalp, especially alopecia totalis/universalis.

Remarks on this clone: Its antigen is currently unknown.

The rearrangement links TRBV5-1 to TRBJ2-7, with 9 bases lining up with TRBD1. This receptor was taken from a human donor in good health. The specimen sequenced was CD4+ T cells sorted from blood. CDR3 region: CASSLQQGAGYEQYF. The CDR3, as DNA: TGCGCCAGCAGCCTCCAACAGGGGGCGGGATACGAGCAGTACTTC.